The rows below give T cell receptor beta chains drawn from one sample of a study of siplizumab effects on memory and regulatory T cells. Produced via immunoSEQ multiplex PCR; TCRdb's table is partial and in-frame only. The sample carries 13,000 to 15,000 clones, approximately 49% recorded once. These TCRs' antigens remain unknown. Sequenced material: CFSE-low (dividing) CD4+ T cells sorted from an allogeneic mixed lymphocyte reaction. These receptors originate from a human donor in good health; the cells came from an allogeneic mixed lymphocyte reaction. Both conserved end residues are part of each CDR3. A D gene is named only where the DNA matches it firmly.

V gene	D gene	J gene	CDR3 protein
TRBV23-1	.	TRBJ2-7	CASNRGSHEQYF
TRBV6-5	.	TRBJ1-5	CATGSRLNQPQHF
TRBV15	.	TRBJ2-5	CATSRGDGQETQYF
TRBV4-1	.	TRBJ2-1	CASSPGTGYRDEQFF
TRBV5-1	TRBD2	TRBJ2-5	CASSLERTSGGHFQETQYF
TRBV6-5	TRBD1	TRBJ1-2	CASSRGGVLGYTF
TRBV7-9	.	TRBJ1-4	CASSKDEKLFF
TRBV15	TRBD2	TRBJ2-1	CATSRGISGRVNEQFF
TRBV18	TRBD1	TRBJ1-4	CASSQDRGEKLFF
TRBV5-1	.	TRBJ1-5	CASSPEAGKGQPQHF
TRBV28	.	TRBJ1-1	CASSSNLRRNMNTEAFF
TRBV5-1	.	TRBJ2-3	CASSLLSLSTDTQYF
TRBV30	.	TRBJ1-6	CAWSRGLNSPLHF
TRBV10-1	TRBD2	TRBJ2-3	CASSESRGETDTQYF
TRBV4-2	.	TRBJ2-2	CASSQFLGVGTGELFF
TRBV6-1	.	TRBJ1-1	CASSERKRGWRHTEAFF
TRBV11-1	TRBD1	TRBJ2-7	CASSPRDSPYEQYF
TRBV30	.	TRBJ1-2	CAWSWPAGNYGYTF
TRBV7-7	.	TRBJ2-1	CASSFEAGSPYNEQFF
TRBV10-3	.	TRBJ2-5	CATAVQETQYF
TRBV2	TRBD1	TRBJ1-2	CASRGQGNYGYTF
TRBV30	.	TRBJ2-7	CASKLGYEQYF
TRBV11-3	.	TRBJ2-7	CASSPDPVAYEQYF
TRBV11-2	.	TRBJ1-2	CASSTTGIYGYTF
TRBV5-1	.	TRBJ2-7	CASSPRGPSSYEQYF
TRBV19	TRBD1	TRBJ1-1	CASSITGTGQRAFF
TRBV6-5	.	TRBJ2-2	CASSFLGHGELFF
TRBV11-3	.	TRBJ2-2	CASSLDTGELFF